What follows are 9 T cell receptor beta chains derived from one specimen sequenced in a study of post-analysis software for immune sequencing data. Overall study results and limits: Included in a set of five TRBV segments more frequent in patients than controls were TRBV5-6, TRBV5-1 and TRBV20-1.

No antigens are known for them. TCR beta libraries were prepared from cDNA with unique molecular identifiers. MiXCR was run by TCRdb on the PCR reads, yielding one entry per CDR3 protein. The sample lists fewer than 850,000 distinct CDR3 sequences; about 27% were seen once. The source material was blood. These receptors were taken from a girl aged 10-17 years with multiple sclerosis.

This clonotype has a count of ten or more. This chain uses TRBV20-1 with TRBJ2-7; D unclear. Trimming cost V 0 bases and J 6 bases, with 6 bases left between them. Germline CDR1 DFQATT, CDR2 SNEGSKA (reference sequence). The CDR3 loop spans 11 amino acids. In nucleotides, the CDR3 is TGCAGTGCTAGAGATTTCTCCGAGCAGTACTTC. The encoded protein is CSARDFSEQYF.

This clonotype was seen just once. One junction end disagrees with the germline gene, perhaps due to a read error. This rearrangement joins TRBV6-5 to TRBJ1-5; D gene ambiguous. This CDR3 has 12 amino acids. Germline assignment: CDR1 MNHEY and CDR2 SVGAGI. CDR3 sequence: CASGLKYQPQQF. In nucleotides, the CDR3 is TGTGCCAGCGGACTGAAGTATCAGCCCCAGCAATTT.

V is TRBV27 and J is TRBJ1-1, with D unclear. The CDR3 has 14 amino acids. Per germline, CDR1 MNHEY and CDR2 SMNVEV (reference sequence). Deletions cut 0 bases from V and 4 bases from J, with 9 bases between. DNA of the CDR3: TGTGCCAGCAGTTTATCGTCGGCGGGCACTGAAGCTTTCTTT. Amino acids: CASSLSSAGTEAFF.

This clonotype has only a few counts. The chain has TRBV6-6 and TRBJ1-5; D is uncertain. Germline V CDR1 and CDR2: MNHNY, SVGAGI (reference sequence). CDR3 length: 15 amino acids. Trimming took off 5 bases at V and 2 bases at J, with 13 bases between the two ends. CDR3 sequence: CASSTGRSGNQPQHF. As DNA, the CDR3 is TGTGCCAGCAGTACCGGTCGGTCGGGCAATCAGCCCCAGCATTTT.

The chain employs TRBV20-1 and TRBJ1-1, with D perhaps TRBD1 (5 bases). Trimming shortened V by 6 bases and J by 3 bases, and 14 bases separated the two germline ends. This CDR3 comprises 13 residues. Germline V gives CDR1 DFQATT, CDR2 SNEGSKA (reference sequence). CDR3 nucleotides: TGCAGTGCCAAGAAGGGGTTGGACACTGAAGCTTTCTTT. Translation: CSAKKGLDTEAFF.

The rearrangement links TRBV10-2 to TRBJ2-7; D gene uncertain. V dropped 2 bases and J dropped 1 base, with 12 bases sitting between them. The CDR3 runs to 15 residues. Germline CDR1 is WSHSY and CDR2 is SAAADI. The CDR3 protein is CASSELLHPSYEQYF. The CDR3 coding sequence is TGCGCCAGCAGTGAGCTTTTGCACCCTTCCTACGAGCAGTACTTC.

This clonotype was observed a few times. This sequence joins TRBV20-1 and TRBJ2-6, with TRBD2 as a possible D gene (6 bases). Germline V lookup: CDR1 DFQATT, CDR2 SNEGSKA (reference sequence). The CDR3 is 15 residues long. Trimming took off 1 base at V and 4 bases at J, with 11 bases between the two ends. The CDR3 protein is CSARVGGRGANVLTF. Written as DNA, the CDR3 is TGCAGTGCTAGAGTGGGGGGAAGGGGGGCCAACGTCCTGACTTTC.

This clonotype was observed a few times. The junction shows a germline mismatch at one end, possibly a read error. The rearrangement joins TRBV6-6 to TRBJ1-2; 7 bases map to TRBD1. The CDR3 loop spans 13 amino acids. Germline V gene lookup returns CDR1 MNHNY and CDR2 SVGAGI (reference sequence). The CDR3 protein is CANSPGTAYGYTF. For the CDR3, the DNA is TGTGCCAACAGTCCCGGGACAGCCTATGGCTACACCTTC.

The chain recombines TRBV20-1 with TRBJ2-7; 12 bases match TRBD1. In germline, CDR1 is DFQATT, CDR2 SNEGSKA (reference sequence). The CDR3 loop spans 15 amino acids. V was clipped by 0 bases and J by 6 bases; unmatched bases: 6. The CDR3 sequence: CSARDSGTGGAEQYF. CDR3 DNA sequence: TGCAGTGCTAGAGATTCCGGGACAGGGGGCGCCGAGCAGTACTTC.